This record concerns one TCR beta chain sequence. What it binds is unknown. The sample belongs to a study of cytomegalovirus exposure and HLA in healthy donors. Study-level background: An earlier analysis identified some 110 million unique TCR beta sequences in some 170 million T cells. General observations from the study: A prior analysis recorded that most TCR beta V segments were productive about 90% or about 30% of the time. Rare sequences made up most TCRs, while some public TCRs were found in many donors. Association of a missense DCLRE1C variant with TCR beta V- and J-gene trimming was reported in a later analysis.

CDR1 MDHEN and CDR2 SYDVKM come from the germline V gene. The V and J ends lost 6 bases and 4 bases respectively, with 12 bases between them. This CDR3 has 13 amino acids. Use of 60 Vbeta and 13 Jbeta primers characterized the PCR. Produced via immunoSEQ multiplex PCR; TCRdb's table is partial and in-frame only. There are roughly 220,000 clones in the sample, with roughly 1.2% held by the top ten. Sample: PBMCs. The V call is TRBV28, the J call TRBJ1-1; D possibly corresponds to TRBD1 (5 bases). The receptor was isolated from a girl aged 2-10 years in good health and CMV-seropositive. This CDR3 is CASREGLPTEAFF. CDR3 DNA: TGTGCCAGCAGGGAGGGGTTACCCACTGAAGCTTTCTTT.